This TCR beta chain was captured by sequencing in a study of blood T cell repertoires in COVID-19. Some clones are missing from TCRdb's copy, which holds only in-frame ones; the method was immunoSEQ multiplex PCR. The sample yields about 220,000 clones, around 80% seen once. The origin of this receptor is a woman in her sixties or seventies with acute or convalescent COVID-19. The sample comprised peripheral blood.

CDR3 loop: CATSVGQQETQYF. The CDR3 bases are TGTGCCACCAGTGTGGGACAACAAGAGACCCAGTACTTC. The chain recombines TRBV24-1 with TRBJ2-5; the D gene is possibly TRBD1 (6 bases). Germline values: CDR1 KGHDR, CDR2 SFDVKD. The V end was cut by 5 bases, the J end by 2 bases, with 8 bases between. The CDR3 consists of 13 residues.